The T cell receptor (beta chain) described here comes from a study of blood T cell repertoires in COVID-19. Overall study: Some COVID-19 samples were acute and others convalescent; all came from the United States, Italy and Spain.

Libraries were prepared by immunoSEQ multiplex PCR; TCRdb keeps only in-frame clonotypes and omits some of them. The sample has fewer than 150,000 clones; more than 80% are singletons. V lost 4 bases to trimming and J lost 1 base, with 11 bases between them. The CDR3 runs to 15 residues. Germline loops: CDR1 LGHDT, CDR2 YNNKEL (reference sequence). The chain couples TRBV3-1 (or the pseudogene TRBV3-2) to TRBJ1-3; D gene ambiguous. Sequencing was performed on peripheral blood. The clonotype originates from a human donor in a cohort sampled during active COVID-19. The CDR3 DNA follows: TGTGCCAGCAGCCGTGCGGGATCATCTGGAAACACCATATATTTT. It translates to CASSRAGSSGNTIYF.